This entry concerns a single T cell receptor beta chain. The data were obtained in a study of OX40 agonist ivuxolimab in advanced cancers. The wider study: Participants averaged approximately 65 years of age (range about 23 to 79) and were around 83% male.

The table came from immunoSEQ multiplex PCR; TCRdb's copy has only in-frame clones and leaves some out. The sample shows over 55,000 clones, about 86% of them seen only once. V was shortened by 2 bases and J by 4 bases, with 8 bases between the two germline ends. Per the germline V gene, CDR1 is MDHEN and CDR2 is SYDVKM. There are 13 residues in the CDR3. V usage is TRBV28 and J usage is TRBJ1-2, with a possible D match to TRBD1 (5 bases). This sequence originates from an adult with an advanced solid tumor such as melanoma, head and neck, liver or kidney cancer. Source: CD4+ or CD8+ T cells sorted from blood, taken in a trial of the OX40 agonist ivuxolimab. CDR3 nucleotide sequence: TGTGCCAGCAGTTTAAGGGGAGGCTATGGCTACACCTTC. Its protein product is CASSLRGGYGYTF.